The present T cell receptor (beta chain) was sequenced within a study of T cells in localized non-small cell lung cancer. Using immunoSEQ multiplex PCR, the repertoire was profiled, and TCRdb retains in-frame clones only, with some absent. The sample holds roughly 30,000 clones; 90% to 95% are singletons and the top ten take under 6.5%. Findings and limits, study-wide: Uninvolved nearby lung showed the greatest T cell clonality, exceeding that found in tumor. Higher blood T cell density tracked longer overall survival.

V shed 5 bases and J shed 4 bases, with 8 bases lying between them. The CDR3 extends over 13 amino acids. Germline V gene sequence: CDR1 MDHEN, CDR2 SYDVKM. This clone was detected only once. Its antigen is undetermined. This chain links TRBV28 with TRBJ2-2; weak D call: TRBD1 (5 bases). Source: PBMCs, taken before any cancer treatment. The clonotype comes from a man aged 35 to 70 with stage II lung adenocarcinoma. In DNA, the CDR3 is TGTGCCAGCAGTCCTCAGGGCACCGGGGAGCTGTTTTTT. It is translated as CASSPQGTGELFF.